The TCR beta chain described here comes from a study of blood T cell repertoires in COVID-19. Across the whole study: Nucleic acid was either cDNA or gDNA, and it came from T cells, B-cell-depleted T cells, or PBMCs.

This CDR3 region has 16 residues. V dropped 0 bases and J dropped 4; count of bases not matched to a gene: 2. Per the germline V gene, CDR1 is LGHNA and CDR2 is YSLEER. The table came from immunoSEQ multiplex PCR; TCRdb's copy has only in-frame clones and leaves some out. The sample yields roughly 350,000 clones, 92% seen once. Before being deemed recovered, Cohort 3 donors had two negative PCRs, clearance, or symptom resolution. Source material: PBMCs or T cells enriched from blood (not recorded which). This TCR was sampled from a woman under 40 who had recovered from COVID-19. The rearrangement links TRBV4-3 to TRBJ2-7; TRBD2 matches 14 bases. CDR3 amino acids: CASSQETSGGAYEQYF. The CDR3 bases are TGCGCCAGCAGCCAAGAGACTAGCGGGGGGGCATACGAGCAGTACTTC.